Listed below are T cell receptor beta chains from one sample, sequenced in a study of T cell repertoires in cytomegalovirus infection. No antigen is known for these receptors. TCRdb re-analysed the reads in MiXCR, keeping a single row per CDR3 protein. The sample has approximately 990,000 distinct CDR3 sequences, roughly 31% seen once. Sequenced here: cultured CD8+ T cells from PBMCs, sampled from culture after CMV antigen stimulation. These TCRs come from a human donor in good health (CMV status not recorded). Some clones in this sample may be carry-over from other donors' samples. Both conserved end residues are trimmed from each CDR3. Fields, in order: J gene, clone size, V gene, CDR3 protein. Only some rows state a clone size, as once, few, many or a class for expanded clones.

TRBJ2-5 | NA | TRBV24-1 | ATSAGVATETQY
TRBJ2-6 | NA | TRBV6-6 | ASSYYRPSSGANVLT
TRBJ1-3 | few | TRBV7-2 | ASSLESLGEYSGNTIY
TRBJ2-3 | NA | TRBV7-6 | ASSPPANTDTQY
TRBJ1-1 | NA | TRBV6-2/TRBV6-3 | ASSSSVYTEAF
TRBJ1-5 | NA | TRBV2 | ASSVGGLSNQPQH
TRBJ1-2 | few | TRBV27 | ASSPGTGGVGYT
TRBJ2-3 | many | TRBV11-2 | ASSFGTGSTDTQY
TRBJ2-1 | few | TRBV4-3 | ASSQGRGYNNEQF
TRBJ1-5 | many | TRBV19 | ASSNPGINQPQH
TRBJ2-2 | NA | TRBV12-3/TRBV12-4 | ASTLGGAGELF
TRBJ1-4 | NA | TRBV5-1 | ASRGDSTGNPQLF
TRBJ1-2 | NA | TRBV28 | ASSPIGHPYGYT
TRBJ1-3 | NA | TRBV10-2 | ASSESFSDLWSNTIY
TRBJ1-1 | NA | TRBV19 | ASSTRRQGVGTEAF
TRBJ2-6 | NA | TRBV7-9 | AKRGPGANVLT
TRBJ2-5 | NA | TRBV27 | ASSRPLGTQY